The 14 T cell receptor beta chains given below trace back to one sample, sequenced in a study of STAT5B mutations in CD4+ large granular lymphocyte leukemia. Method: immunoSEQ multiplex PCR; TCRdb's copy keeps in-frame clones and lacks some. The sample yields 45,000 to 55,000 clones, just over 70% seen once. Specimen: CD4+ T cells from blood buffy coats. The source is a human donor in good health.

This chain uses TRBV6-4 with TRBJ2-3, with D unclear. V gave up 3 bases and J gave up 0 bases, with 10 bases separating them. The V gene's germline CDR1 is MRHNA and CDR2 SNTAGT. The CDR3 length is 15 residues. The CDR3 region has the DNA TGTGCCAGCAGTGAGGAGCGTACTAGCACAGATACGCAGTATTTT. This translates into CASSEERTSTDTQYF.

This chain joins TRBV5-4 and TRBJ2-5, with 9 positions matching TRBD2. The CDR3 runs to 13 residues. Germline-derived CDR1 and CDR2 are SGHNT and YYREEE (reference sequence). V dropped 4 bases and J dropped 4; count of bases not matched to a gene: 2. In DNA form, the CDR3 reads TGTGCCAGCAGCCCGGGACTAGCAGAGACCCAGTACTTC. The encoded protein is CASSPGLAETQYF.

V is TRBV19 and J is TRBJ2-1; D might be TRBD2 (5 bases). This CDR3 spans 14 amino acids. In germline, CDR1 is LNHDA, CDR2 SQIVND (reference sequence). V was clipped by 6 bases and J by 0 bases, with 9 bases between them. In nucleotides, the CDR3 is TGTGCCAGTAGAGCACGGGGCTCCTACAATGAGCAGTTCTTC. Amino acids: CASRARGSYNEQFF.

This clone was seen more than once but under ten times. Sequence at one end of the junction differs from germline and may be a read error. CDR3 in amino acids: CASGEARLGDSPLHF. The CDR3 nucleotides read TGCGCCAGCGGTGAGGCACGGCTTGGGGATTCACCCCTCCACTTT. V is TRBV10-1 and J is TRBJ1-6; no firm D call. The CDR3 runs 15 residues. Germline-derived CDR1 and CDR2 are WNHNN and SYGVQD (reference sequence).

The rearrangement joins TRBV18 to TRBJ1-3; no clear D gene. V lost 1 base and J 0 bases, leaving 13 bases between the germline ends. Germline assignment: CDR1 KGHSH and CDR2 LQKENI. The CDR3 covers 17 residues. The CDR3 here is CASSPLSATSSGNTIYF. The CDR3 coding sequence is TGTGCCAGCTCACCACTGTCAGCTACCAGCTCTGGAAACACCATATATTTT.

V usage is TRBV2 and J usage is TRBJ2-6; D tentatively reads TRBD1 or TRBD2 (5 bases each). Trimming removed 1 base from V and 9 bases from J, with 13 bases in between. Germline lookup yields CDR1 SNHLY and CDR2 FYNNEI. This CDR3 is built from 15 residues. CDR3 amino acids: CASSEGAGSGNVLTF. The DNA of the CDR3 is TGTGCCAGCAGTGAAGGGGCAGGGAGTGGCAACGTCCTGACTTTC.

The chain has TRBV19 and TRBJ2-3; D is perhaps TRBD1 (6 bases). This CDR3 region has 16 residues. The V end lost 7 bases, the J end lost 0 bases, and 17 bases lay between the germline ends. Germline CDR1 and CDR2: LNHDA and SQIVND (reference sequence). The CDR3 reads CASTWTEYSSTDTQYF. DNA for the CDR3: TGTGCCAGTACTTGGACAGAATACTCTAGCACAGATACGCAGTATTTT. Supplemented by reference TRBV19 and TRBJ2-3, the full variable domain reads DGGITQSPKYLFRKEGQNVTLSCEQNLNHDAMYWYRQDPGQGLRLIYYSQIVNDFQKGDIAEGYSVSREKKESFPLTVTSAQKNPTAFYLCASTWTEYSSTDTQYFGPGTRLTVL.

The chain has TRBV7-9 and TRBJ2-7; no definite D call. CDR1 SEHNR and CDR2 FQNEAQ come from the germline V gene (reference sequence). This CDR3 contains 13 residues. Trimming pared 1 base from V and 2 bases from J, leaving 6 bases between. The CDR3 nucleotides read TGTGCCAGCAGCTTAGAGGGTCCCTACGAGCAGTACTTC. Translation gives CASSLEGPYEQYF.

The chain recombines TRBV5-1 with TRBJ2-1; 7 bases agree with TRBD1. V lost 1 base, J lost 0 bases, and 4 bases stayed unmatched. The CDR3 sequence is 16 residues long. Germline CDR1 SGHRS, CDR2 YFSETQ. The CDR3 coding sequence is TGCGCCAGCAGCTTGACAGGGGAGAGCTCCTACAATGAGCAGTTCTTC. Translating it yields CASSLTGESSYNEQFF.

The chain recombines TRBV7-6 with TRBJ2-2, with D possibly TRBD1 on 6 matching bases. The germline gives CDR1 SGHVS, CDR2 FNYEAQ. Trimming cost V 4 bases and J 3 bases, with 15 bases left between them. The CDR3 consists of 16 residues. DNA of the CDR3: TGTGCCAGCAGCTCCAGGGGAACAGAAGACACCGGGGAGCTGTTTTTT. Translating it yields CASSSRGTEDTGELFF.

CDR3 in amino acids: CASSPLPQGPQETQYF. CDR3 bases: TGTGCCAGCTCACCACTCCCCCAGGGGCCCCAAGAGACCCAGTACTTC. This chain joins TRBV18 and TRBJ2-5; possible D gene TRBD1, 6 bases. Germline CDR1 reads KGHSH; CDR2 reads LQKENI. Deletions cut 1 base from V and 1 base from J, with 13 bases between. The CDR3 consists of 16 residues.

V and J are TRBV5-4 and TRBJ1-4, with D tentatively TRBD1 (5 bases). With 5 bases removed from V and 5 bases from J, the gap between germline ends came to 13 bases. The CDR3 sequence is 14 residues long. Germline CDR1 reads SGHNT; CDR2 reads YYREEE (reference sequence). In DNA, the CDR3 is TGTGCCAGCAGACGGGACGGCCCCAATGAAAAACTGTTTTTT. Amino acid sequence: CASRRDGPNEKLFF.

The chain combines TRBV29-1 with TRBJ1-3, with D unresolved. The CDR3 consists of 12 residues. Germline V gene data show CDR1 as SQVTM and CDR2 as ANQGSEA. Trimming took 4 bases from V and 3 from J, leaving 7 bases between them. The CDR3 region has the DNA TGCAGCGTTGTGGCCTATGGAAACACCATATATTTT. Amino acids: CSVVAYGNTIYF.

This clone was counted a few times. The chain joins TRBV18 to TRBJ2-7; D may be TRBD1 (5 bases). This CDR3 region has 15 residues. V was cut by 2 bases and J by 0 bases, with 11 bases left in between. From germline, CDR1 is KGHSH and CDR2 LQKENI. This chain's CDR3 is CASSPGFRDSYEQYF. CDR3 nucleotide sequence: TGTGCCAGCTCACCAGGGTTCAGGGACTCCTACGAGCAGTACTTC.